This T cell receptor (beta chain) stems from a study of cytomegalovirus exposure and HLA in healthy donors. Study results and limitations: Certain sequence variants were highly shared and formed a cluster, and this cluster was likely a sequencing artifact.

A word on this clone: Antigen unknown.

V shed 0 bases and J 7 bases; nucleotides not matched to a gene: 15. This CDR3 comprises 17 residues. From germline, CDR1 is MRHNA and CDR2 SNTAGT. The PCR employed 60 Vbeta primers together with 13 Jbeta primers. Sequenced by immunoSEQ multiplex PCR; TCRdb stores in-frame clones only, minus some. The table lists 95,000 to 110,000 clones, roughly three quarters of them singletons. The chain combines TRBV6-4 with TRBJ2-7; 7 positions agree with TRBD2. The sequenced sample consisted of PBMCs. The sequence derives from a woman aged 40-49 years in good health and CMV-seronegative. The CDR3 protein is CASSDSRGGSLVREQYF. The CDR3 bases are TGTGCCAGCAGTGACTCGAGGGGCGGGAGCCTGGTACGGGAGCAGTACTTC.